The next 30 T cell receptor beta chains were all read from a single sample in a study of T cells in Graves' hyperthyroidism and ophthalmopathy. The investigators amplified TCR beta CDR3 regions from RNA transcripts. The HTBI primer set was used in a first-round RT-PCR of the TCR CDR3. TCRdb ran MiXCR on the multiplex PCR reads and lists one entry per CDR3 protein. The table lists 500,000 or so distinct CDR3 sequences, over 15% of them singletons. The sample was blood. Receptors were obtained from a woman aged 18-30 years with Graves' ophthalmopathy.

CDR3 sequence (DNA): TGCAGTGCTATGGGTAGAACCTCTCTAGCGCCACAATACAATGAGCAGTTCTTC. The encoded protein is CSAMGRTSLAPQYNEQFF. V usage is TRBV20-1 and J usage is TRBJ2-1, with D perhaps matching TRBD2 (6 bases). The CDR3 has 18 amino acids. V lost 4 bases, J lost 4 bases, and 26 bases lay in between. CDR1 DFQATT and CDR2 SNEGSKA come from the germline V gene (reference sequence).

This clonotype was seen only a few times. V usage is TRBV29-1 and J usage is TRBJ1-1; D remains unclear. V was trimmed by 7 bases and J by 7 bases, leaving 10 bases between them. The CDR3 consists of 10 residues. Germline CDR1 SQVTM, CDR2 ANQGSEA. CDR3 loop: CSAGSGEAFF. CDR3 coding DNA: TGCAGCGCTGGGTCAGGTGAAGCTTTCTTT.

This clonotype was seen a few times. The chain employs TRBV6-5 and TRBJ1-1; D may be TRBD1 (5 bases). The CDR3 covers 14 residues. V lost 2 bases, J lost 1 base, and 8 bases lay in between. Germline values: CDR1 MNHEY, CDR2 SVGAGI. CDR3 sequence (DNA): TGTGCCAGCAGTTACCACAGGACGAACACTGAAGCTTTCTTT. Translating gives CASSYHRTNTEAFF.

The rearrangement joins TRBV18 to TRBJ2-2, with TRBD2 matching 7 bases. V shed 3 bases and J 4 bases; nucleotides not matched to a gene: 14. CDR1 KGHSH and CDR2 LQKENI come from the germline V gene. The CDR3 is 18 amino acids. CDR3 region: CASSPVASLSGTTGELFF. The CDR3 DNA sequence: TGTGCCAGCTCACCGGTCGCTTCGCTAAGCGGGACCACCGGGGAGCTGTTTTTT. Based on the CDR3 plus reference TRBV18 and TRBJ2-2, the full variable domain is NAGVMQNPRHLVRRRGQEARLRCSPMKGHSHVYWYRQLPEEGLKFMVYLQKENIIDESGMPKERFSAEFPKEGPSILRIQQVVRGDSAAYFCASSPVASLSGTTGELFFGEGSRLTVL.

The table lists this clonotype with many counts. The rearrangement uses TRBV20-1 and TRBJ2-1; 14 bases align to TRBD2. The V segment lost 3 bases and the J segment 6 bases; nucleotides outside the gene matches: 4. CDR1 is DFQATT, CDR2 SNEGSKA, per germline (reference sequence). The CDR3 consists of 15 residues. CDR3 loop: CSASPTSGRANEQFF. The DNA for the CDR3 is TGCAGTGCTAGTCCGACTAGCGGGAGGGCCAATGAGCAGTTCTTC.

This clonotype was picked up a small number of times. V and J are TRBV12-3 or TRBV12-4 and TRBJ1-2; 9 bases fit TRBD1. Losses at the gene ends were 6 bases for V and 14 bases for J; bases not matched to a gene: 22. This CDR3 is built from 16 residues. The CDR3 region has the DNA TGTGCCAGCAGCCCAGCTCAGTTACTTTGGACAGGGGCAAAGACCTTC. Translated, it gives CASSPAQLLWTGAKTF.

This clonotype was counted many times. The V and J genes are TRBV18 and TRBJ2-7, with D unclear. CDR3 size: 12 residues. The germline V gene encodes CDR1 KGHSH and CDR2 LQKENI. Trimming shortened V by 5 bases and J by 5 bases, and 10 bases separated the two germline ends. In nucleotides, the CDR3 is TGTGCCAGCTCAAGGGCAGAAAACGAGCAGTACTTC. Encoded protein: CASSRAENEQYF.

This clonotype was seen ten or more times. The rearrangement links TRBV28 to TRBJ2-1; D is unclear. Deletions cut 3 bases from V and 3 bases from J, with 9 bases between. This CDR3 is built from 14 residues. CDR1 is MDHEN and CDR2 is SYDVKM in the germline V gene. In DNA, the CDR3 is TGTGCCAGCAGTTTCAACGGCGGCTACAATGAGCAGTTCTTC. This codes for CASSFNGGYNEQFF.

About this clonotype: A much larger clone is a single base away; this may be a read error. V is TRBV20-1 and J is TRBJ2-7, with TRBD2 matching 12 bases. The V gene's germline CDR1 is DFQATT and CDR2 SNEGSKA (reference sequence). The CDR3 covers 16 residues. As DNA, the CDR3 is TGCAGTGCTAGAGAAACTAGCGGGAGGCCCTCCTACGGGCAGTACTTC. Translated, it gives CSARETSGRPSYGQYF.

This clonotype was seen at least ten times. The chain carries TRBV6-7 and TRBJ2-7, with D perhaps TRBD1 (6 bases). TRBV6-7 is reported as an ORF; its role is uncertain. The CDR3 covers 14 residues. V shed 4 bases and J shed 0 bases, with 10 bases lying between them. The CDR3 loop reads CASSSGHHSYEQYF. The CDR3 DNA reads TGTGCCAGCAGTTCGGGACACCACTCCTACGAGCAGTACTTC.

This clonotype was observed at least ten times. The chain carries TRBV11-2 and TRBJ1-4; D unclear. V was shortened by 4 bases and J by 0 bases, with 12 bases between the two germline ends. Germline V gene sequence: CDR1 SGHAT, CDR2 FQNNGV. The CDR3 has 16 residues. CDR3 sequence reads: CASSSLRRTTNEKLFF. The CDR3 nucleotides are TGTGCCAGCAGCTCCCTCAGACGGACAACTAATGAAAAACTGTTTTTT.

The chain couples TRBV4-2 to TRBJ2-7; 7 nucleotides match TRBD1. This CDR3 has 17 residues. Germline CDR1 reads LGHNA; CDR2 reads YNFKEQ. The V gene end was trimmed by 0 bases and the J gene end by 8 bases; junction bases not matched to a gene: 16. DNA for the CDR3: TGTGCCAGCAGCCAAGAAATGTTTCGACAGGGTGGTATCCAGCAGTACTTC. This sequence encodes CASSQEMFRQGGIQQYF.

This clonotype has a count of ten or more. The V and J genes are TRBV9 and TRBJ1-3; D call uncertain. The V end lost 0 bases, the J end lost 0 bases, and 13 bases lay between the germline ends. The CDR3 sequence is 17 residues long. Germline V lookup: CDR1 SGDLS, CDR2 YYNGEE. The CDR3 spells CASSVEIRVSSGNTIYF. For the CDR3, the DNA is TGTGCCAGCAGCGTAGAGATTCGGGTTAGCTCTGGAAACACCATATATTTT.

The chain couples TRBV6-2 or TRBV6-3 to TRBJ2-3; TRBD2 aligns across 9 bases. The CDR3 is made up of 15 amino acids. Germline-derived CDR1 and CDR2 are MNHEY and SVGEGT. The trim removed 6 bases at V and 6 bases at J, leaving 10 bases unmatched. The CDR3 DNA sequence: TGTGCCAGCAGCTCCGGAGCGGGAGGAGGGGATACGCAGTATTTT. Translated, it gives CASSSGAGGGDTQYF.

The gene calls are TRBV7-3 and TRBJ2-7, with 10 positions matching TRBD1. CDR3 size: 17 residues. Germline V gene data show CDR1 as SGHTA and CDR2 as FQGTGA. Trimming removed 5 bases from V and 6 bases from J; junction bases left unmatched: 16. CDR3 nucleotides: TGTGCCAGCAGCGCTAGGGGTCCGGGACAGGGGAGCGTCGAGCAGTACTTC. Its protein product is CASSARGPGQGSVEQYF. Full variable domain (remainder filled in from reference TRBV7-3 and TRBJ2-7): GAGVSQTPSNKVTEKGKYVELRCDPISGHTALYWYRQSLGQGPEFLIYFQGTGAADDSGLPNDRFFAVRPEGSVSTLKIQRTERGDSAVYLCASSARGPGQGSVEQYFGPGTRLTVT.

This sequence joins TRBV4-1 and TRBJ2-3, with 11 positions matching TRBD2. Trimming cost V 1 base and J 6 bases; bases outside gene matches: 12. CDR3 length: 18 residues. From germline, CDR1 is MGHRA and CDR2 YSYEKL. Here the CDR3 DNA reads TGCGCCAGCAGCCAAGGGATAATACTAGCGGGAGTTGTCGATACGCAGTATTTT. Protein: CASSQGIILAGVVDTQYF.

This clonotype was seen more than once but under ten times. The chain combines TRBV4-2 with TRBJ2-5; D is undetermined. Germline assignment: CDR1 LGHNA and CDR2 YNFKEQ. V lost 5 bases to trimming and J lost 1 base, with 11 bases between them. This CDR3 comprises 14 residues. The CDR3 region has the DNA TGTGCCAGCAGCTTAGAAAGCTTCCAAGAGACCCAGTACTTC. Its protein product is CASSLESFQETQYF.

The chain combines TRBV19 with TRBJ1-1; unclear D gene. V was cut by 1 base and J by 3 bases, with 12 bases left in between. Germline V gives CDR1 LNHDA, CDR2 SQIVND (reference sequence). This CDR3 contains 15 residues. CDR3 loop: CASSIGAAGYTEAFF. DNA for the CDR3: TGTGCCAGTAGTATAGGGGCAGCAGGCTACACTGAAGCTTTCTTT.

This clonotype was counted only a few times. The chain has TRBV4-1 and TRBJ2-7, with D unclear. Germline CDR1 and CDR2: MGHRA and YSYEKL. Trimming pared 2 bases from V and 2 bases from J, leaving 19 bases between. CDR3 length: 17 amino acids. The chain's CDR3 is CASSQRSQINPTYEQYF. The CDR3 DNA reads as TGCGCCAGCAGCCAAAGATCGCAGATTAACCCCACCTACGAGCAGTACTTC.

This clonotype was recorded many times. The CDR3 DNA follows: TGTGCCACCAGCAGAGATCGGGGGGACAATGAGCAGTTCTTC. Translated: CATSRDRGDNEQFF. V is TRBV15 and J is TRBJ2-1; 7 nucleotides align to TRBD2. This CDR3 is 14 amino acids long. V shed 0 bases, J shed 5 bases, and the junction held 1 base outside the gene matches. Germline CDR1 reads LNHNV; CDR2 reads YYDKDF (reference sequence).

As regards this clonotype: It may be a read error: a sequence one base away is much more abundant. The J gene is TRBJ1-3, the V gene TRBV11-2; D might be TRBD1 (5 bases). The length of the CDR3 is 17 residues. The germline gives CDR1 SGHAT, CDR2 FQNNGV. V was pared by 6 bases and J by 4 bases, with 22 bases between. The CDR3 protein is CASRRPSRDSEGNTIYF. CDR3 DNA: TGTGCCAGCAGACGACCGTCCCGGGACTCGGAGGGAAACACCATATATTTT.

The sample holds many counts of this clonotype. The chain recombines TRBV2 with TRBJ2-2; D may be TRBD2 (6 bases). Germline V lookup: CDR1 SNHLY, CDR2 FYNNEI. The V gene lost 8 bases and the J gene lost 3 bases, with 10 bases spanning the gap. There are 13 residues in the CDR3. The DNA for the CDR3 is TGTGCCAGCTTCGGGGGATACACCGGGGAGCTGTTTTTT. Its protein product is CASFGGYTGELFF.

This clonotype was counted ten times or more. The chain couples TRBV28 to TRBJ1-3; no reliable D call. The germline V gene has CDR1 MDHEN and CDR2 SYDVKM. V lost 8 bases to trimming and J lost 5 bases, with 13 bases between them. The length of the CDR3 is 13 residues. This chain's CDR3 is CASSSNPRNTIYF. The CDR3 nucleotides read TGTGCCAGCTCTTCAAACCCGAGAAACACCATATATTTT.

This clonotype was recorded a few times. This rearrangement joins TRBV24-1 to TRBJ2-3; 10 nucleotides align to TRBD1. Trimming took 0 bases from V and 2 from J; bases not matched to a gene: 1. In germline, CDR1 is KGHDR, CDR2 SFDVKD. The CDR3 runs 16 residues. The CDR3 loop is CATSDLGTGDTDTQYF. For the CDR3, the DNA is TGTGCCACCAGTGATTTGGGGACAGGGGACACAGATACGCAGTATTTT.

This clonotype has just a few counts. This chain uses TRBV5-1 with TRBJ2-6; TRBD2 might be the D (5 bases). V was trimmed by 5 bases and J by 4 bases, leaving 10 bases between them. The CDR3 length is 14 residues. Germline CDR1 SGHRS, CDR2 YFSETQ. This CDR3 is CASRSLAGANVLTF. In DNA form, the CDR3 reads TGCGCCAGCAGGTCCTTAGCGGGGGCCAACGTCCTGACTTTC. The full variable domain, its missing parts supplied by reference TRBV5-1 and TRBJ2-6, is KAGVTQTPRYLIKTRGQQVTLSCSPISGHRSVSWYQQTPGQGLQFLFEYFSETQRNKGNFPGRFSGRQFSNSRSEMNVSTLELGDSALYLCASRSLAGANVLTFGAGSRLTVL.

The gene calls are TRBV20-1 and TRBJ2-3; 7 bases match TRBD2. Germline V gene lookup returns CDR1 DFQATT and CDR2 SNEGSKA (reference sequence). There are 14 residues in the CDR3. Trimming at V came to 3 bases and at J to 2 bases, leaving 5 bases not matched to a gene. The CDR3: CSASVLAITDTQYF. CDR3 sequence (DNA): TGCAGTGCTAGTGTACTAGCGATCACAGATACGCAGTATTTT.

This clonotype was observed a handful of times. V and J are TRBV9 and TRBJ2-1, with D possibly matching TRBD2 (6 bases). Germline V gives CDR1 SGDLS, CDR2 YYNGEE. With 5 bases removed from V and 8 bases from J, the gap between germline ends came to 20 bases. This CDR3 has 15 amino acids. The CDR3 sequence: CASRSRDWASDEQFF. The CDR3 DNA reads TGTGCCAGCAGGTCGCGGGATTGGGCCTCGGATGAGCAGTTCTTC.

In the case of this clonotype: Its ends do not fully match the called genes, so a read error is possible. The chain is built from TRBV27 and TRBJ1-5, with 9 bases lining up with TRBD1. CDR1 and CDR2 from the germline V gene are MNHEY and SMNVEV (reference sequence). The CDR3 consists of 14 residues. CDR3 sequence: CVSSQTGGDQPQHF. CDR3 DNA sequence: TGTGTCAGCAGCCAGACAGGGGGGGATCAGCCCCAGCATTTT.

Ten or more counts support this clonotype. The V and J genes are TRBV7-2 and TRBJ2-7; D unresolved. The CDR3 length is 12 residues. Trimming shortened V by 1 base and J by 9 bases, and 10 bases separated the two germline ends. Germline V CDR1 and CDR2: SGHTA, FQGNSA. CDR3 sequence (DNA): TGTGCCAGCAGCTTAGGGTCTGATTCGCAGTACTTC. Translation: CASSLGSDSQYF.

This clonotype was detected many times. This chain uses TRBV27 with TRBJ2-7; D might be TRBD1 or TRBD2, each matching 6 bases. The V and J ends lost 5 bases and 1 base respectively, with 15 bases between them. Germline lookup yields CDR1 MNHEY and CDR2 SMNVEV (reference sequence). This CDR3 is built from 15 residues. Here the CDR3 DNA reads TGTGCCAGCAGTACTTTGGAGGGGGTTTCCTACGAGCAGTACTTC. Translation gives CASSTLEGVSYEQYF.